This T cell receptor (beta chain) was retrieved from a study of CD8 T cells in Susac syndrome. CD8+ and CD4+ T cells were negatively isolated; TEMRA cells were FACS-enriched. Study-wide results and limits: A relatively small number of individuals underwent TCR sequencing and HLA analysis.

Turning to this clonotype: What it binds is not known.

After extraction with the RNeasy kit, roughly 0.45 to 1 ug of the RNA was reverse transcribed using random hexamers. Each CDR3 protein gets one entry after TCRdb re-called the immunoSEQ multiplex PCR reads with MiXCR. The sample lists about 140,000 distinct CDR3 sequences; roughly 94% were seen once. The source is a human donor in good health. The sample taken for sequencing was CD8+ T cells from PBMCs.

CDR3 nucleotide sequence: TGTGCCAGCAGCAACCAGGCCCAGTACTTC. Protein: CASSNQAQYF. The gene calls are TRBV21-1 and TRBJ2-5. TRBV21-1 is labeled a pseudogene. The CDR3 has 10 residues.